The 25 T cell receptor beta chains in this list originate from one sample, sequenced in a study of cytotoxic CD8 clonotypes in ibrutinib-treated CLL. Repertoires were generated with immunoSEQ multiplex PCR, while TCRdb's copy carries only in-frame clones and drops some. The sample holds approximately 92,000 clones, approximately 77% seen once. Sample: PBMCs, taken after 24 months of ibrutinib treatment. The receptors shown here come from a human donor with chronic lymphocytic leukemia.

V and J are TRBV7-2 and TRBJ2-5; D not resolved. Between the trimmed V and J ends, which lost 2 bases and 5 bases, there was a span of 9 bases. Germline loops: CDR1 SGHTA, CDR2 FQGNSA. This CDR3 region has 13 residues. DNA for the CDR3: TGTGCCAGCAGCTTAAGGTCGCGGGAGACCCAGTACTTC. As protein: CASSLRSRETQYF. Full variable domain (outside the CDR3, taken from reference TRBV7-2 and TRBJ2-5): GAGVSQSPSNKVTEKGKDVELRCDPISGHTALYWYRQSLGQGLEFLIYFQGNSAPDKSGLPSDRFSAERTGGSVSTLTIQRTQQEDSAVYLCASSLRSRETQYFGPGTRLLVL.

The CDR3: CASRARRENTEAFF. The CDR3 DNA reads as TGTGCCAGCAGGGCGCGGAGGGAAAACACTGAAGCTTTCTTT. This sequence joins TRBV27 and TRBJ1-1; D uncertain. Between the trimmed V and J ends, which lost 6 bases and 2 bases, there was a span of 13 bases. From germline, CDR1 is MNHEY and CDR2 SMNVEV (reference sequence). This CDR3 spans 14 amino acids.

The rearrangement links TRBV4-3 to TRBJ2-2; D might be TRBD1 (5 bases). Germline CDR1 and CDR2: LGHNA and YSLEER. The CDR3 contains 13 residues. Trimming left V 1 base short and J 5 bases short, with 5 bases between. CDR3 protein: CASSQAGTGELFF. The CDR3, as DNA: TGCGCCAGCAGCCAAGCAGGGACCGGGGAGCTGTTTTTT.

The table lists this clone with a count of one. The rearrangement joins TRBV7-9 to TRBJ2-7, with D perhaps being TRBD1 or TRBD2 (5 bases each). Germline-derived CDR1 and CDR2 are SEHNR and FQNEAQ (reference sequence). This CDR3 contains 12 residues. Trimming pared 5 bases from V and 3 bases from J, leaving 8 bases between. CDR3 sequence reads: CASSRDHYEQYF. CDR3 sequence (DNA): TGTGCCAGCAGCCGGGACCACTACGAGCAGTACTTC.

The chain carries TRBV6-4 and TRBJ2-1; 8 nucleotides agree with TRBD2. This CDR3 region has 15 residues. CDR1 MRHNA and CDR2 SNTAGT come from the germline V gene. After removal of 7 bases from V and 7 bases from J, the junction contained 12 bases not matched to a gene. The CDR3 coding sequence is TGTGCCAGCACCCAAATGGCGGGAGGATGGAATGAGCAGTTCTTC. Protein sequence: CASTQMAGGWNEQFF.

V and J are TRBV5-1 and TRBJ2-1; 8 nucleotides agree with TRBD2. J gave up 10 bases and V 4 bases, and 16 bases lay outside the gene matches. Per the germline V gene, CDR1 is SGHRS and CDR2 is YFSETQ. This CDR3 is 16 amino acids long. In nucleotides, the CDR3 is TGCGCCAGCAGCCAAACAGGGCAGAGCGGGAGAAGAGAGCAGTTCTTC. As protein: CASSQTGQSGRREQFF.

The chain uses TRBV5-1 and TRBJ2-7; D is perhaps TRBD1 or TRBD2 (5 bases each). The ends were cut back, 4 bases at V and 2 bases at J, with 13 bases in the middle. Germline lookup yields CDR1 SGHRS and CDR2 YFSETQ. The CDR3 consists of 14 residues. The CDR3 sequence is CASSRDHQAYEQYF. In DNA, the CDR3 is TGCGCCAGCAGCCGGGACCACCAGGCCTACGAGCAGTACTTC.

The chain employs TRBV9 and TRBJ2-5; maybe TRBD1 (5 bases). Trimming stripped 0 bases from V and 1 base from J, with 10 bases between. Germline loops: CDR1 SGDLS, CDR2 YYNGEE. This CDR3 region has 15 residues. CDR3: CASSVVGAPQETQYF. CDR3 coding DNA: TGTGCCAGCAGCGTAGTAGGGGCCCCCCAAGAGACCCAGTACTTC.

This clone turned up a few times. The V and J genes are TRBV27 and TRBJ1-2; TRBD1 is a possible D gene (6 bases). The germline V gene has CDR1 MNHEY and CDR2 SMNVEV (reference sequence). CDR3 length: 14 residues. V was pared by 8 bases and J by 2 bases, with 15 bases between. CDR3 amino acids: CASRGAAINYGYTF. The CDR3 region has the DNA TGTGCCAGCCGGGGGGCAGCTATAAACTATGGCTACACCTTC.

The chain carries TRBV6-1 and TRBJ1-2, with 8 bases matching TRBD1. CDR1 is MNHNS and CDR2 is SASEGT in the germline V gene. V shed 1 base, J shed 7 bases, and the junction held 8 bases outside the gene matches. CDR3 length: 15 residues. DNA for the CDR3: TGTGCCAGCAGTGAAGTAAGGACAGGGTTCAGTGGCTACACCTTC. It translates to CASSEVRTGFSGYTF.

This clone was counted once. The chain employs TRBV29-1 and TRBJ1-1; a weak D match, TRBD1 (5 bases). With 6 bases removed from V and 4 bases from J, the gap between germline ends came to 24 bases. Germline CDR1 reads SQVTM; CDR2 reads ANQGSEA. The CDR3 is made up of 16 amino acids. CDR3 DNA: TGCAGCGTGGCTGGGGGGACCTCAGGCTTGGGCACTGAAGCTTTCTTT. It codes for CSVAGGTSGLGTEAFF.

In its sample, this clone was seen a few times. The chain recombines TRBV11-1 with TRBJ2-5; TRBD1 is a possible D gene (6 bases). Trimming took off 5 bases at V and 3 bases at J, with 16 bases between the two ends. Germline assignment: CDR1 SGHAT and CDR2 FQDESV (reference sequence). The CDR3 spans 15 residues. CDR3 sequence reads: CASSDSTGFKETQYF. The DNA for the CDR3 is TGTGCCAGCAGCGATTCGACAGGCTTCAAAGAGACCCAGTACTTC.

The V gene is TRBV19, the J gene TRBJ1-2; 11 bases agree with TRBD1. The germline V gene has CDR1 LNHDA and CDR2 SQIVND (reference sequence). CDR3 length: 19 residues. The trim removed 7 bases at V and 2 bases at J, leaving 18 bases unmatched. In DNA, the CDR3 is TGTGCCAGTACCAGTTCCCACTTGCGGACAGGGGGCTTCAACTATGGCTACACCTTC. It yields the protein CASTSSHLRTGGFNYGYTF.

The rearrangement links TRBV2 to TRBJ2-5; 9 nucleotides line up with TRBD2. Germline V gene data show CDR1 as SNHLY and CDR2 as FYNNEI. The CDR3 totals 15 residues. Trimming took 5 bases from V and 1 from J; bases not matched to a gene: 5. The CDR3 sequence: CASSRASGVQETQYF. DNA for the CDR3: TGTGCCAGCAGTAGGGCTAGCGGGGTCCAAGAGACCCAGTACTTC.

This chain links TRBV27 with TRBJ2-3; 12 positions match TRBD2. V trimming: 6 bases; J trimming: 2 bases; junction bases outside the gene matches: 6. Germline CDR1 is MNHEY and CDR2 is SMNVEV (reference sequence). The CDR3 length is 16 residues. The CDR3 here is CASSSGTSGFTDTQYF. The CDR3 region has the DNA TGTGCCAGCAGCAGTGGGACTAGCGGGTTCACAGATACGCAGTATTTT.

This clone has more than one count but fewer than ten. This chain links TRBV6-5 with TRBJ2-3; TRBD2 agrees at 9 bases. The germline CDR1 and CDR2 sequences are MNHEY and SVGAGI. Losses at the gene ends were 2 bases for V and 2 bases for J; bases not matched to a gene: 5. The CDR3 consists of 16 residues. In DNA form, the CDR3 reads TGTGCCAGCAGTTACGATAGCGGGGGATACACAGATACGCAGTATTTT. The encoded protein is CASSYDSGGYTDTQYF.

The chain links TRBV27 to TRBJ1-4; no reliable D call. Trimming shortened V by 7 bases and J by 4 bases, and 7 bases separated the two germline ends. The CDR3 sequence is 12 residues long. Germline CDR1 MNHEY, CDR2 SMNVEV (reference sequence). The DNA of the CDR3 is TGTGCCAGCAAACGGGGTAATGAAAAACTGTTTTTT. It codes for CASKRGNEKLFF.

The chain couples TRBV29-1 to TRBJ1-1; D gene unclear. The CDR3 totals 14 residues. Germline CDR1 SQVTM, CDR2 ANQGSEA. V lost 7 bases, J lost 6 bases, and 21 bases lay in between. CDR3 nucleotide sequence: TGCAGCGCAGAATTGTCTCCCCAGGTCCCTGAAGCTTTCTTT. Translated, it gives CSAELSPQVPEAFF.

This chain links TRBV9 with TRBJ2-3; D is ambiguous. V lost 0 bases and J lost 4, with 15 bases in between. Per germline, CDR1 SGDLS and CDR2 YYNGEE. The CDR3 has 16 residues. CDR3 sequence (DNA): TGTGCCAGCAGCGTAGGGGCCACCGGGTGGCCAGATACGCAGTATTTT. This gives the protein CASSVGATGWPDTQYF.

The chain has TRBV9 and TRBJ2-1, with TRBD1 matching 10 bases. J lost 3 bases, V lost 4 bases, and 4 bases had no gene match. The CDR3 length is 15 residues. Germline CDR1 is SGDLS and CDR2 is YYNGEE. CDR3 DNA sequence: TGTGCCAGCAGCCCCGGGACAGGGGACTACAATGAGCAGTTCTTC. Protein sequence: CASSPGTGDYNEQFF. Together with reference TRBV9 and TRBJ2-1, the CDR3 gives the full variable domain: DSGVTQTPKHLITATGQRVTLRCSPRSGDLSVYWYQQSLDQGLQFLIQYYNGEERAKGNILERFSAQQFPDLHSELNLSSLELGDSALYFCASSPGTGDYNEQFFGPGTRLTVL.

The CDR3 here is CASSRQGGGLAGHEQFF. Written as DNA, the CDR3 is TGTGCCAGCAGCCGTCAAGGTGGGGGGCTAGCAGGGCATGAGCAGTTCTTC. The V gene is TRBV9, the J gene TRBJ2-1; D may correspond to TRBD1 or TRBD2 (6 bases each). V was pared by 4 bases and J by 8 bases, with 25 bases between. The germline V gene encodes CDR1 SGDLS and CDR2 YYNGEE. The CDR3 contains 17 residues. Full variable domain (remainder filled in from reference TRBV9 and TRBJ2-1): DSGVTQTPKHLITATGQRVTLRCSPRSGDLSVYWYQQSLDQGLQFLIQYYNGEERAKGNILERFSAQQFPDLHSELNLSSLELGDSALYFCASSRQGGGLAGHEQFFGPGTRLTVL.

The chain has TRBV7-9 and TRBJ2-7; D unclear. Germline assignment: CDR1 SEHNR and CDR2 FQNEAQ (reference sequence). The CDR3 totals 14 residues. Trimming cost V 1 base and J 5 bases, with 12 bases left between them. The chain's CDR3 is CASSLGSYTNEQYF. In DNA form, the CDR3 reads TGTGCCAGCAGCTTAGGCAGTTATACAAACGAGCAGTACTTC.

This chain uses TRBV7-9 with TRBJ2-1, with a possible D match to TRBD1 (6 bases). V gave up 5 bases and J gave up 7 bases, with 12 bases separating them. There are 13 residues in the CDR3. Germline V gives CDR1 SEHNR, CDR2 FQNEAQ (reference sequence). This CDR3 reads CASSQNQGNEQFF. The DNA for the CDR3 is TGTGCCAGCAGCCAGAATCAGGGGAATGAGCAGTTCTTC.

This chain connects TRBV11-3 to TRBJ1-1; D is unresolved. Germline V gene data show CDR1 as SGHNT and CDR2 as YENEEA. Between the trimmed V and J ends, which lost 1 base and 0 bases, there was a span of 3 bases. This CDR3 comprises 13 residues. The CDR3 bases are TGTGCCAGCAGCTTAGGGGTGAACACTGAAGCTTTCTTT. Its translation is CASSLGVNTEAFF.

This clone was detected only once. The chain recombines TRBV4-3 with TRBJ1-2; TRBD1 aligns across 9 bases. J lost 4 bases, V lost 4 bases, and 10 bases had no gene match. Germline V gives CDR1 LGHNA, CDR2 YSLEER. CDR3 length: 16 residues. For the CDR3, the DNA is TGCGCCAGCAGCCGAGAAGGGACAGGGACAACCTATGGCTACACCTTC. As protein: CASSREGTGTTYGYTF.